This record concerns one TCR beta chain sequence. No antigen is known for it. Trimming pared 4 bases from V and 2 bases from J, leaving 18 bases between. Germline-derived CDR1 and CDR2 are SQVTM and ANQGSEA. CDR3 length: 15 residues. The data stem from a study of cytomegalovirus exposure and HLA in healthy donors. Regarding the study as a whole: Rare sequences made up most TCRs, while some public TCRs were found in many donors. Sequences of the TCR beta chain were said to predict the HLA-A and HLA-B alleles of most subjects accurately.

Each of the donors was a healthy bone marrow donor. It was with 60 Vbeta and 13 Jbeta primers that the PCR ran. Clones were read by immunoSEQ multiplex PCR, and TCRdb kept only the in-frame ones, dropping some. Its table records about 20,000 clones. The sequencing sample was made of PBMCs. The chain uses TRBV29-1 and TRBJ2-7, with a tentative D call TRBD1 (5 bases). The sequence was obtained from a man aged 60 to 75 in good health and CMV-seropositive. This CDR3 is CSVVQGGRVTYEQYF. The CDR3 nucleotides are TGCAGCGTTGTTCAAGGTGGCAGGGTGACCTACGAGCAGTACTTC.